The 17 T cell receptor beta chains reported below all come from one sample, sequenced in a study of shared clonotypes between healthy human individuals. Only in-frame clones appear in the TCRdb table, and some are missing; sequencing was by immunoSEQ multiplex PCR. This table has more than 150,000 clones, 90% to 95% appearing once. Material: naive CD4+ T cells sorted from blood. As to subset: CD45RA+ positively selected. These receptor sequences come from a woman under 40 in good health.

This chain uses TRBV20-1 with TRBJ1-1, with D hard to call. Looked up from germline, CDR1 is DFQATT and CDR2 is SNEGSKA (reference sequence). The CDR3 has 11 residues. V shed 3 bases and J shed 6 bases, with 8 bases lying between them. Here the CDR3 reads CSASEGPEAFF. CDR3 nucleotides: TGCAGTGCTAGCGAAGGCCCTGAAGCTTTCTTT.

This chain connects TRBV19 to TRBJ1-5; a possible D gene is TRBD1 (5 bases). CDR1 is LNHDA and CDR2 is SQIVND in the germline V gene (reference sequence). There are 14 residues in the CDR3. The V gene lost 8 bases and the J gene lost 2 bases, with 13 bases spanning the gap. The CDR3 nucleotides read TGTGCCAGTGGGGGTCAGGGCGGCAATCAGCCCCAGCATTTT. This codes for CASGGQGGNQPQHF.

The rearrangement links TRBV18 to TRBJ1-1, with D unresolved. This CDR3 spans 15 amino acids. The germline V and J ends were trimmed by 3 bases and 1 base, with 12 bases remaining between them. Germline CDR1 reads KGHSH; CDR2 reads LQKENI. The CDR3 region is CASSPLSTPNTEAFF. As DNA, the CDR3 is TGTGCCAGCTCACCTCTCAGCACCCCGAACACTGAAGCTTTCTTT.

The table lists this clone with a few counts. The chain links TRBV5-1 to TRBJ1-5; possibly TRBD1 for D (5 bases). With 0 bases removed from V and 7 bases from J, the gap between germline ends came to 14 bases. This CDR3 has 15 amino acids. CDR1 is SGHRS, CDR2 YFSETQ, per germline. As DNA, the CDR3 is TGCGCCAGCAGCTTGGACGGCAGGGAGGACCAGCCCCAGCATTTT. Its protein product is CASSLDGREDQPQHF. The variable domain in full, with the rest retrieved from reference TRBV5-1 and TRBJ1-5, is KAGVTQTPRYLIKTRGQQVTLSCSPISGHRSVSWYQQTPGQGLQFLFEYFSETQRNKGNFPGRFSGRQFSNSRSEMNVSTLELGDSALYLCASSLDGREDQPQHFGDGTRLSIL.

This chain joins TRBV5-1 and TRBJ2-2, with D hard to call. Germline V CDR1 and CDR2: SGHRS, YFSETQ. CDR3 length: 14 amino acids. Trimming took 0 bases from V and 4 from J, leaving 7 bases between them. CDR3 sequence: CASSLESSTGELFF. CDR3 bases: TGCGCCAGCAGCTTGGAAAGTAGCACCGGGGAGCTGTTTTTT. Full variable domain (missing parts from reference TRBV5-1 and TRBJ2-2): KAGVTQTPRYLIKTRGQQVTLSCSPISGHRSVSWYQQTPGQGLQFLFEYFSETQRNKGNFPGRFSGRQFSNSRSEMNVSTLELGDSALYLCASSLESSTGELFFGEGSRLTVL.

The chain combines TRBV20-1 with TRBJ2-1; TRBD1 agrees at 7 bases. Germline V CDR1 and CDR2: DFQATT, SNEGSKA (reference sequence). The CDR3 is 11 amino acids. With V trimmed by 8 bases and J by 15 bases, 13 bases remained unmatched. The CDR3 is CSPLGDSGPFF. CDR3 in DNA: TGCAGTCCCTTAGGGGACAGTGGTCCGTTCTTC.

The chain links TRBV7-2 to TRBJ2-3; tentatively, D is TRBD2 (6 bases). The ends were cut back, 5 bases at V and 5 bases at J, with 14 bases in the middle. The CDR3 totals 14 residues. Per germline, CDR1 SGHTA and CDR2 FQGNSA. The CDR3 bases are TGTGCCAGCAGCCCCCGACTAGTAGTAGATACGCAGTATTTT. Its translation: CASSPRLVVDTQYF.

This sequence joins TRBV5-5 and TRBJ1-5, with D perhaps matching TRBD1 (6 bases). V lost 4 bases to trimming and J lost 3 bases, with 26 bases between them. CDR1 and CDR2 (germline): SGHKS, YYEKEE (reference sequence). The CDR3 is 19 amino acids. CDR3: CASSPGAGSRGRNNQPQHF. CDR3 DNA: TGTGCCAGCAGCCCGGGGGCGGGATCCAGGGGCAGGAACAATCAGCCCCAGCATTTT.

The V and J genes are TRBV5-1 and TRBJ2-1, with D perhaps assigned TRBD1 or TRBD2 (5 bases each). The CDR3 has 15 amino acids. CDR1 and CDR2 (germline): SGHRS, YFSETQ. V lost 7 bases and J 5 bases, leaving 19 bases between the germline ends. This CDR3 is CASGTLALGNNEQFF. The DNA of the CDR3 is TGCGCCAGCGGGACGCTGGCGCTAGGAAACAATGAGCAGTTCTTC.

The chain couples TRBV7-9 to TRBJ2-7; 8 positions agree with TRBD1. This CDR3 spans 14 amino acids. Per germline, CDR1 SEHNR and CDR2 FQNEAQ (reference sequence). Losses at the gene ends were 4 bases for V and 6 bases for J; bases not matched to a gene: 8. This CDR3 reads CASSSDRGSFEQYF. The CDR3 DNA reads TGTGCCAGCAGCTCCGACAGGGGCAGTTTCGAGCAGTACTTC.

The chain links TRBV29-1 to TRBJ1-4; the match to TRBD1 covers 7 bases. The CDR3 has 12 amino acids. J lost 5 bases, V lost 6 bases, and 3 bases had no gene match. Per the germline V gene, CDR1 is SQVTM and CDR2 is ANQGSEA. The CDR3 reads CSVRDRNEKLFF. The DNA of the CDR3 is TGCAGCGTCCGGGACAGAAATGAAAAACTGTTTTTT.

The gene calls are TRBV7-9 and TRBJ2-7; the D is unclear. Looked up from germline, CDR1 is SEHNR and CDR2 is FQNEAQ (reference sequence). This CDR3 region has 15 residues. The V end was cut by 1 base, the J end by 7 bases, with 17 bases between. The CDR3 sequence is CASSLGPSGFEEQYF. The CDR3 DNA reads as TGTGCCAGCAGCTTAGGTCCCTCCGGTTTTGAAGAGCAGTACTTC.

The CDR3 nucleotides are TGTGCCAGCAGCCCACTCCTCCCGTGGGCTAACTATGGCTACACCTTC. This gives the protein CASSPLLPWANYGYTF. The J gene is TRBJ1-2, the V gene TRBV9, with D hard to call. V lost 4 bases and J lost 0, with 16 bases in between. The V gene's germline CDR1 is SGDLS and CDR2 YYNGEE. The CDR3 extends over 16 amino acids.

The rearrangement uses TRBV5-1 and TRBJ2-2, with D unresolved. Trimming took 2 bases from V and 6 from J, leaving 8 bases between them. Germline CDR1 is SGHRS and CDR2 is YFSETQ. CDR3 length: 13 residues. CDR3 in DNA: TGCGCCAGCAGCTTTGATATCGCCGGGGAGCTGTTTTTT. Protein product: CASSFDIAGELFF.

V and J are TRBV2 and TRBJ1-2; no clear D. The CDR3 loop spans 15 amino acids. The germline CDR1 and CDR2 sequences are SNHLY and FYNNEI. Trimming shortened V by 0 bases and J by 0 bases, and 8 bases separated the two germline ends. CDR3 sequence (DNA): TGTGCCAGCAGTGAAGCATTCACCCCTAACTATGGCTACACCTTC. This codes for CASSEAFTPNYGYTF.

The chain joins TRBV11-2 to TRBJ2-7; 7 bases are shared with TRBD1. V trimming: 4 bases; J trimming: 5 bases; junction bases outside the gene matches: 8. Germline-derived CDR1 and CDR2 are SGHAT and FQNNGV. The CDR3 consists of 14 residues. The CDR3 region is CASSSNRGPHEQYF. CDR3 DNA sequence: TGTGCCAGCAGCTCCAACAGGGGTCCCCACGAGCAGTACTTC.

The chain combines TRBV7-2 with TRBJ2-5; D is unresolved. The end of the DNA fits TRBJ2-7 better, so the J call may be wrong. CDR3 length: 13 residues. Germline loops: CDR1 SGHTA, CDR2 FQGNSA. The DNA for the CDR3 is TGTGCCAGCAGCTTAGGGCTAGTTTACGAGCAGTACTTC. Residues: CASSLGLVYEQYF.